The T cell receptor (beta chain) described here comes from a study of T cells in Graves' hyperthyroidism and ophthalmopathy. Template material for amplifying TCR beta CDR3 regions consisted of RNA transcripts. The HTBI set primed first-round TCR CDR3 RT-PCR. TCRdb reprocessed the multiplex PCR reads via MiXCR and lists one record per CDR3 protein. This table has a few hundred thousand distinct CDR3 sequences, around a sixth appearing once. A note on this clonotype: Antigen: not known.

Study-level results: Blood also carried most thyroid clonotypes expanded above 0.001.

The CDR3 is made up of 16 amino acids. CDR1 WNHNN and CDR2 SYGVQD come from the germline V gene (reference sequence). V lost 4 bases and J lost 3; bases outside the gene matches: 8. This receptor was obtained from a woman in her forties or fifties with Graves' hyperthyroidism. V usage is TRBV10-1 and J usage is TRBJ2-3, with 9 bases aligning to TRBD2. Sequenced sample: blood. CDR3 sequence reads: CASSAGGAGGTDTQYF. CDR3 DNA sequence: TGCGCCAGCAGTGCCGGGGGAGCGGGAGGTACAGATACGCAGTATTTT.